This TCR beta chain emerged from a study of neurological immune-mediated disorders. General study findings and limits: The highest TCR clonal expansion occurred in HTLV-1-associated myelopathy; multiple sclerosis fell below healthy controls.

It was by 5'RACE with 10-nucleotide random UMIs that the cDNA was made. A single run covered 15-18 subjects with over 160 million TCR-beta sequences. TCRdb re-analysed the 5' RACE reads in MiXCR, keeping a single row per CDR3 protein. The sample has 49,000 or so distinct CDR3 sequences, approximately 16% seen once; the top ten hold 3.5% to 4.5%. The V end was cut by 4 bases, the J end by 2 bases, with 14 bases between. The length of the CDR3 is 15 residues. The germline CDR1 and CDR2 sequences are SGHRS and YFSETQ. In its sample, this clonotype was seen many times. No antigen is known for it. The source of this sequence is a man in his 60s in good health. The specimen sequenced was PBMCs. V and J are TRBV5-1 and TRBJ2-3; D may be TRBD1 or TRBD2 (5 bases each). CDR3 residues: CASSPWGSPTDTQYF. CDR3 coding DNA: TGCGCCAGCAGCCCCTGGGGGAGTCCCACAGATACGCAGTATTTT.